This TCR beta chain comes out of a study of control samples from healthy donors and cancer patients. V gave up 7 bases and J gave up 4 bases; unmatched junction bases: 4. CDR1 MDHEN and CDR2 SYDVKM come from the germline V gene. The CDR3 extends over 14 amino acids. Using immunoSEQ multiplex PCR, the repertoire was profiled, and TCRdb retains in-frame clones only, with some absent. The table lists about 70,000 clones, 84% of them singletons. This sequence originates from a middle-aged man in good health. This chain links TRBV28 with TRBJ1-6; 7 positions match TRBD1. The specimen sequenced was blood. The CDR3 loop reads CASISQGYNSPLHF. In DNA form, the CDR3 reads TGTGCCAGCATCTCACAGGGGTATAATTCACCCCTCCACTTT.